This TCR beta chain was retrieved from a study of regulatory T cells in long-lasting Graves disease. Through Arm-PCR of CDR3 regions and iRepertoire HTBI primers, TCR beta libraries were built. MiXCR was run by TCRdb on the multiplex PCR reads, yielding one entry per CDR3 protein. The data show about half a million distinct CDR3 sequences, about 20% seen once. As to time point: persistent/refractory GD, antithyroid drugs over 5 years with positive TRAb. Isolated PBMC RNA provided the starting material for the TCR library. From each patient, roughly 10 milliliters of peripheral blood was drawn and collected into an EDTA anticoagulant tube. This clonotype was counted at least ten times. Germline loops: CDR1 SQVTM, CDR2 ANQGSEA. CDR3 size: 15 residues. V lost 3 bases, J lost 5 bases, and 19 bases lay in between.

The rearrangement links TRBV29-1 to TRBJ1-1; weak D call: TRBD1 (6 bases). The specimen comprised peripheral blood mononuclear cells (PBMCs), sampled when the disease was refractory, from a patient treated with antithyroid drugs. This sequence originates from a female donor with Graves disease. CDR3 sequence: CSVEANGRGGTEAFF. In DNA, the CDR3 is TGCAGCGTTGAGGCCAACGGCAGGGGTGGGACTGAAGCTTTCTTT.